This is a list of T cell receptor beta chains from one sample in a study of cytomegalovirus exposure and HLA in healthy donors. Assay used: immunoSEQ multiplex PCR; TCRdb lists only in-frame clones, some missing. The sample lists over 150,000 clones; approximately 80% were seen once. Sequenced input: PBMCs. All receptors come from a woman in her forties or fifties in good health and CMV-seronegative. Both conserved end residues are part of each CDR3. The D gene is left open where the match is weak. Clone size is not always given. Where it is, it says once, few, many or a class for expanded clones.

clone size,D gene,V gene,J gene,CDR3 DNA,CDR3 protein
.,.,TRBV5-1,TRBJ1-1,TGCGCCAGCAGCTTAGCCAGGGGCGGTGAAGCTTTCTTT,CASSLARGGEAFF
.,TRBD1,TRBV14,TRBJ1-1,TGTGCCAGCAGCCCCCGGGACAGGGCTTCTGAAGCTTTCTTT,CASSPRDRASEAFF
.,.,TRBV7-2,TRBJ1-5,TGTGCCAGCAGCTTGGGCAGGGAAACTTATCAGCCCCAGCATTTT,CASSLGRETYQPQHF
.,TRBD1,TRBV7-9,TRBJ1-3,TGTGCCAGCAGGCCGACAGGGGTTGGAAACACCATATATTTT,CASRPTGVGNTIYF
.,.,TRBV5-1,TRBJ1-3,TGCGCCAGCAGCTTTACCGCCCAACGGGGTGGAAACACCATATATTTT,CASSFTAQRGGNTIYF
.,.,TRBV5-4,TRBJ2-1,TGTGCCAGCAGCTTGACAGAAAACAATGAGCAGTTCTTC,CASSLTENNEQFF
few,TRBD2,TRBV10-3,TRBJ2-2,TGTGCCATAAGCCAAGTGGAGGGACTAGCGGGAAGGGGGGAGCTGTTTTTT,CAISQVEGLAGRGELFF
few,TRBD1,TRBV5-6,TRBJ2-7,TGTGCCAGCAGCGAGGATCAAGGGGGCCACGAGCAGTACTTC,CASSEDQGGHEQYF
.,.,TRBV12-5,TRBJ2-2,TGTGCTAGTGGTTTGGACGGAGGGACCGGGGAGCTGTTTTTT,CASGLDGGTGELFF
few,.,TRBV4-2,TRBJ2-1,TGTGCCAGCAGCCAAGGTAGGGGCGGTGAGCAGTTCTTC,CASSQGRGGEQFF
.,.,TRBV5-1,TRBJ2-7,TGCGCCAGCAGCGCGGGGACAGATGGCTACGAGCAGTACTTC,CASSAGTDGYEQYF
once,TRBD2,TRBV7-3,TRBJ2-1,TGTGCCAGCAGCCTAGCGGGAGGGCCACCCTACAATGAGCAGTTCTTC,CASSLAGGPPYNEQFF
.,TRBD1,TRBV6-4,TRBJ2-5,TGTGCCAGCAGTGAGTCCGGGACAGGGGGAGTGGAGACCCAGTACTTC,CASSESGTGGVETQYF
.,.,TRBV28,TRBJ1-2,TGTGCCAGCAGTTTGCGGCAGCACTATGGCTACACCTTC,CASSLRQHYGYTF
.,TRBD1,TRBV28,TRBJ1-2,TGTGCCAGCAGTTTATCGATACAGGGGGGGAGTGGCTACACCTTC,CASSLSIQGGSGYTF
.,TRBD1,TRBV7-2,TRBJ1-5,TGTGCCAGCAGCCGACAGCAGGGGGGAGTTCAGCCCCAGCATTTT,CASSRQQGGVQPQHF
.,.,TRBV28,TRBJ1-1,TGTGCCACTTTACAGCCGGGGACTGAAGCTTTCTTT,CATLQPGTEAFF
.,.,TRBV27,TRBJ2-7,TGTGCCAGCAGTTGGGCGGGGATCCCCTACGAGCAGTACTTC,CASSWAGIPYEQYF
.,.,TRBV9,TRBJ2-2,TGTGCCAGCAGCGTAGAAGTCTCGGCCGGGGAGCTGTTTTTT,CASSVEVSAGELFF
once,.,TRBV7-9,TRBJ1-2,TGTGCCAGCAGCTTACAGGGCGGGGGCTTTCACTATGGCTACACCTTC,CASSLQGGGFHYGYTF
.,TRBD2,TRBV5-4,TRBJ2-7,TGTGCCACGGGACTAGCGGGTTCCTCCTACGAGCAGTACTTC,CATGLAGSSYEQYF
.,.,TRBV18,TRBJ1-1,TGTGCCAGCTCAAAACTGGACAGGAACACTGAAGCTTTCTTT,CASSKLDRNTEAFF
once,.,TRBV25-1,TRBJ1-3,TGTGCCAGCAGTGAGGGGGGGTCTGGGGCTTTCGGAAACACCATATATTTT,CASSEGGSGAFGNTIYF
.,TRBD1,TRBV6-6,TRBJ1-2,TGTGCCAGCAGCTTCCCTCCGACAGGGTTCATAGGCTACACCTTC,CASSFPPTGFIGYTF
.,.,TRBV7-8,TRBJ2-6,TGTGCCAGCAGCTTAGATACGGGGAGCTCTGGGGCCAACGTCCTGACTTTC,CASSLDTGSSGANVLTF
.,TRBD2,TRBV7-2,TRBJ2-7,TGTGCCAGCAGAACCCGGGAGGGGGGGGCCTACGAGCAGTACTTC,CASRTREGGAYEQYF
once,.,TRBV11-3,TRBJ1-1,TGTGCCAGCAGCTTGGACAGGAACACTGAAGCTTTCTTT,CASSLDRNTEAFF
.,.,TRBV11-2,TRBJ1-1,TGTGCCAGCAGCCTGGGGGGGGACACTGAAGCTTTCTTT,CASSLGGDTEAFF
.,.,TRBV10-3,TRBJ1-1,TGTGCCATCAGTGGTGGGGGCGACACTGAAGCTTTCTTT,CAISGGGDTEAFF
few,.,TRBV2,TRBJ1-3,TGTGCCAGCAGTGATGCTGGCATCCGAAACACCATATATTTT,CASSDAGIRNTIYF
.,.,TRBV7-3,TRBJ1-2,TGTGCCAGCAGCCCGGACAGTCGTTATGGCTACACCTTC,CASSPDSRYGYTF
.,.,TRBV28,TRBJ1-3,TGTGCCAGCAGTTTATGGGCTTGGGGCAGGGGCTCTGGAAACACCATATATTTT,CASSLWAWGRGSGNTIYF
.,.,TRBV18,TRBJ2-7,TGTGCCAGCTCACCACCAGGACTAAGCGAGCAGTACTTC,CASSPPGLSEQYF
.,TRBD1,TRBV2,TRBJ2-3,TGTGCCAGCAGGGCCCTGAGGGGGCTTACAGATACGCAGTATTTT,CASRALRGLTDTQYF
.,.,TRBV10-3,TRBJ2-3,TGTGCCATCCGGGATAGCGGTAGTATAGATACGCAGTATTTT,CAIRDSGSIDTQYF
few,.,TRBV5-6,TRBJ1-3,TGTGCCAGCAGCTTGGACAGGGCTGGAAACACCATATATTTT,CASSLDRAGNTIYF
.,.,TRBV2,TRBJ2-7,TGTGCCAGCAGGACCGGGTCGCTAATCTACGAGCAGTACTTC,CASRTGSLIYEQYF
.,.,TRBV27,TRBJ1-1,TGTGCCAGCAGTTTAGGAGACAGCGGGGCGAGAGAAGCTTTCTTT,CASSLGDSGAREAFF
.,.,TRBV19,TRBJ2-3,TGTGCCAGTAGTATAACTAGGGATCCCACAGATACGCAGTATTTT,CASSITRDPTDTQYF
.,.,TRBV28,TRBJ2-7,TGTGCCAGCAGTCTTACTTACGAGCAGTACTTC,CASSLTYEQYF
.,.,TRBV6-5,TRBJ2-1,TGTGCCAGCAGTTACGGTGCGTCCACCTCCTACAATGAGCAGTTCTTC,CASSYGASTSYNEQFF
.,.,TRBV5-1,TRBJ1-6,TGCGCCAGCGGTGGGGGGTCGGCGAATTCACCCCTCCACTTT,CASGGGSANSPLHF
.,TRBD1,TRBV28,TRBJ1-2,TGTGCCAGCAGTCGCGGACAGGCTATCTATGGCTACACCTTC,CASSRGQAIYGYTF
.,TRBD1,TRBV5-1,TRBJ1-1,TGCGCCAGCAGCTCTACACCGGGACAGGGGATCACTGAAGCTTTCTTT,CASSSTPGQGITEAFF
.,TRBD1,TRBV6-5,TRBJ1-2,TGTGCCAGCAGTTCTCCGTCAAACAGGGGGCTGAATGGCTACACCTTC,CASSSPSNRGLNGYTF
.,TRBD2,TRBV28,TRBJ2-5,TGTGCCAGCAGTGCCATTAGCGGGGGGAGGGAGACCCAGTACTTC,CASSAISGGRETQYF
.,TRBD1,TRBV5-1,TRBJ1-3,TGCGCCAGCAGCTTGGTGGGACAGGGCTCTGGAAACACCATATATTTT,CASSLVGQGSGNTIYF
.,TRBD2,TRBV9,TRBJ2-3,TGTGCCAGCGGGGTGGGACTAGCGGGGGGGAGCACAGATACGCAGTATTTT,CASGVGLAGGSTDTQYF
.,TRBD2,TRBV7-7,TRBJ2-5,TGTGCCAGCAGCTTAGGGCTAGCGGGGGGCCGACCATCGCAAGAGACCCAGTACTTC,CASSLGLAGGRPSQETQYF
medium-sized,TRBD1,TRBV19,TRBJ1-1,TGTGCCAGTAGTTCGGACAGGGGCGCCATTTACCCCACTGAAGCTTTCTTT,CASSSDRGAIYPTEAFF
.,.,TRBV6-1,TRBJ1-5,TGTGCCAGCAGTGACAGACTACCCAATCAGCCCCAGCATTTT,CASSDRLPNQPQHF
.,.,TRBV27,TRBJ2-1,TGTGCCAGCAGTTACACCCCTACTAGCTCCTACAATGAGCAGTTCTTC,CASSYTPTSSYNEQFF
.,.,TRBV13,TRBJ1-5,TGTGCCAGCAGCTTATCCTACAGCGGGAGCAATCAGCCCCAGCATTTT,CASSLSYSGSNQPQHF
.,.,TRBV5-4,TRBJ2-1,TGTGCCAGCAGCTTAGGGGACAAAGGCAATGAGCAGTTCTTC,CASSLGDKGNEQFF
.,TRBD1,TRBV28,TRBJ2-2,TGTGCCAGCAGGGCGGACAGGGTAAACACCGGGGAGCTGTTTTTT,CASRADRVNTGELFF
.,TRBD1,TRBV6-5,TRBJ2-7,TGTGCCTGTCGCCGGGACAGGGAGGACGAGCAGTACTTC,CACRRDREDEQYF
few,TRBD2,TRBV18,TRBJ2-1,TGTGCCAGCTCACCTTCCGCTAGCGGGAACAATGAGCAGTTCTTC,CASSPSASGNNEQFF